This T cell receptor beta chain was retrieved from a study of blood T cells in healthy people across ages. Then a second PCR, running roughly 6 to 12 cycles, was carried out with a sample-barcoded 5' primer and a J-beta primer mix. MiXCR was run by TCRdb on the 5' RACE reads, yielding one entry per CDR3 protein. Among 800,000 to 950,000 distinct CDR3 sequences listed, 29% were seen once. In its sample, this clonotype was seen many times. Every donor provided 7.5 to 10 milliliters of peripheral blood. This CDR3 comprises 13 residues. Germline V gene lookup returns CDR1 SQVTM and CDR2 ANQGSEA. Trimming took 4 bases from V and 2 from J; bases not matched to a gene: 3. The same sample was also studied in work on T cells of mothers and their children.

The receptor comes from a woman in her 40s in good health. V usage is TRBV29-1 and J usage is TRBJ1-2; 8 nucleotides agree with TRBD1. The sample consisted of blood. In nucleotides, the CDR3 is TGCAGCGTTGGGGACAGGCGGAACTATGGCTACACCTTC. It specifies CSVGDRRNYGYTF.